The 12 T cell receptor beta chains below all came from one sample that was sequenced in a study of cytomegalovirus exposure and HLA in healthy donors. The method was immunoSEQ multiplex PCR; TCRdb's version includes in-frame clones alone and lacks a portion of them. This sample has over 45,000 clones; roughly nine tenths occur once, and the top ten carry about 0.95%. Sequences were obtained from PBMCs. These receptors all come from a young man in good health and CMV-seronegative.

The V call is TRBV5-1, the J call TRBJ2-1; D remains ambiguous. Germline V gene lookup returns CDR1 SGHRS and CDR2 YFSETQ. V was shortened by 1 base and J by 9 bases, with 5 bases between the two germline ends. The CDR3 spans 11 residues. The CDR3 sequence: CASSLTGEQFF. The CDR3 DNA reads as TGCGCCAGCAGCTTGACCGGTGAGCAGTTCTTC.

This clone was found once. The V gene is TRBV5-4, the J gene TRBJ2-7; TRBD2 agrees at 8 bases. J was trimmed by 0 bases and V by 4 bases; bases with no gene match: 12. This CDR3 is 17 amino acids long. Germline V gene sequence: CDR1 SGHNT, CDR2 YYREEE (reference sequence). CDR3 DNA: TGTGCCAGCAGCCAGGAACCTAGCGGGCTTGCCTCCTACGAGCAGTACTTC. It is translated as CASSQEPSGLASYEQYF.

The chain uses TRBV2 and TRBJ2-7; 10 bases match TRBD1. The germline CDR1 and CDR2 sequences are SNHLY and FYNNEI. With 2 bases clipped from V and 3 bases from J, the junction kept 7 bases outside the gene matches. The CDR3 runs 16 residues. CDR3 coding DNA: TGTGCCAGCAGTGAACCCTCCAGGACAGGGGGCTACGAGCAGTACTTC. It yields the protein CASSEPSRTGGYEQYF. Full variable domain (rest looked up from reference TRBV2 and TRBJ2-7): EPEVTQTPSHQVTQMGQEVILRCVPISNHLYFYWYRQILGQKVEFLVSFYNNEISEKSEIFDDQFSVERPDGSNFTLKIRSTKLEDSAMYFCASSEPSRTGGYEQYFGPGTRLTVT.

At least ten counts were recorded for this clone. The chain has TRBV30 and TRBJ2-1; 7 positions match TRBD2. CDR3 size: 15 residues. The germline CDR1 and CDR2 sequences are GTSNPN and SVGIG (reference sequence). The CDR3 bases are TGTGCGCTAATTTTGGGGCTAGCGGATTACAATGAGCAGTTCTTC. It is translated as CALILGLADYNEQFF.

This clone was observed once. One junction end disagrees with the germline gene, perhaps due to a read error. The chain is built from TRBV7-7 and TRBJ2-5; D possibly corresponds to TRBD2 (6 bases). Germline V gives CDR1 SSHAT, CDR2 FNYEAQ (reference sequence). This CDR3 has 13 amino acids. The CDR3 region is CASSFGSGETQYF. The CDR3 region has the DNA TGTGCTAGCAGCTTCGGGAGTGGAGAGACCCAGTACTTC.

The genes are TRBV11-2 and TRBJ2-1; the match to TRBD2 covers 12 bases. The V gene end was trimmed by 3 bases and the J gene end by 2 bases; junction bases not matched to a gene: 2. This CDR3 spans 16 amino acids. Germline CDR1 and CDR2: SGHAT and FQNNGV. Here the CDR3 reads CASSFRLAGAYNEQFF. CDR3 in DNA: TGTGCCAGCAGCTTCAGACTAGCGGGAGCCTACAATGAGCAGTTCTTC.

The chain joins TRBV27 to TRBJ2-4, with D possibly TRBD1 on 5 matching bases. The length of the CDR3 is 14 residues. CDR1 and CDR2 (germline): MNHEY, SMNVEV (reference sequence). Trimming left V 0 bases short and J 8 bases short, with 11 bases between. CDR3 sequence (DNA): TGTGCCAGCAGTTTATCCTCAGGGATGGACATTCAGTACTTC. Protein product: CASSLSSGMDIQYF.

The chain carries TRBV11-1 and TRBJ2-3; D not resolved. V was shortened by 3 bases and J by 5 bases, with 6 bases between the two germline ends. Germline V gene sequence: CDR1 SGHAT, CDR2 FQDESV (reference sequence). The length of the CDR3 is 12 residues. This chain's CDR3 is CASSLVGDTQYF. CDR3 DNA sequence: TGTGCCAGCAGCTTGGTCGGAGATACGCAGTATTTT.

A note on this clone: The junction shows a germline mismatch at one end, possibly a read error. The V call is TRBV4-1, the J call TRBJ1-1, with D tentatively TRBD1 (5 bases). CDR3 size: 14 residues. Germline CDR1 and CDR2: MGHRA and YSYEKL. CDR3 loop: CANSQDRLNTEAFF. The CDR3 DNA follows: TGCGCCAACAGCCAAGACAGATTGAACACTGAAGCTTTCTTT.

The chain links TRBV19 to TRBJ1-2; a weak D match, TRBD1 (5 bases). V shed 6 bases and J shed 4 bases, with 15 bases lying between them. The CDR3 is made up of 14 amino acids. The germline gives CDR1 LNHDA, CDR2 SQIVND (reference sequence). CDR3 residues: CASRASGVRYGYTF. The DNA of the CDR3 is TGTGCCAGTAGAGCATCGGGGGTGCGCTATGGCTACACCTTC. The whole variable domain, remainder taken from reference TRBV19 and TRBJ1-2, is DGGITQSPKYLFRKEGQNVTLSCEQNLNHDAMYWYRQDPGQGLRLIYYSQIVNDFQKGDIAEGYSVSREKKESFPLTVTSAQKNPTAFYLCASRASGVRYGYTFGSGTRLTVV.

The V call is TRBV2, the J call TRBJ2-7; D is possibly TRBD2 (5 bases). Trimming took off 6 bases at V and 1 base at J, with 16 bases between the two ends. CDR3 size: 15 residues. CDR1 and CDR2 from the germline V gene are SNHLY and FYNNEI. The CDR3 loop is CASRGARGTSYEQYF. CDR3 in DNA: TGTGCCAGCAGGGGTGCTCGGGGAACTTCCTACGAGCAGTACTTC.

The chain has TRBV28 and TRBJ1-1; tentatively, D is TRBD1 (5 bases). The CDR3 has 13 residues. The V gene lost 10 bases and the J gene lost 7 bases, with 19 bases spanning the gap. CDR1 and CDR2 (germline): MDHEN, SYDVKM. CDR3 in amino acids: CATGLPLNGEAFF. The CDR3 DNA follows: TGTGCCACGGGACTGCCCTTAAATGGTGAAGCTTTCTTT.